This T cell receptor (beta chain) was obtained from a study of somatic mutations in cytotoxic T cells in rheumatoid arthritis. Assay: immunoSEQ multiplex PCR; the TCRdb copy retains only in-frame clones and omits some. The profile shows 15,000 to 20,000 clones, approximately 82% of them singletons. This CDR3 is built from 19 residues. After removal of 5 bases from V and 0 bases from J, the junction contained 13 bases not matched to a gene. Germline V lookup: CDR1 LNHNV, CDR2 YYDKDF (reference sequence). The chain couples TRBV15 to TRBJ1-1; 12 bases agree with TRBD1. This TCR derives from an adult with rheumatoid arthritis. The source material was CD8+ T cells sorted from blood. This chain's CDR3 is CATSPKGTGGGRLNTEAFF. DNA of the CDR3: TGTGCCACCAGCCCCAAGGGGACAGGGGGCGGACGGTTGAACACTGAAGCTTTCTTT. Drawing the rest from reference TRBV15 and TRBJ1-1, the complete variable domain is DAMVIQNPRYQVTQFGKPVTLSCSQTLNHNVMYWYQQKSSQAPKLLFHYYDKDFNNEADTPDNFQSRRPNTSFCFLDIRSPGLGDTAMYLCATSPKGTGGGRLNTEAFFGQGTRLTVV.